Presented here are 11 T cell receptor beta chains from one specimen sequenced in a study of shared clonotypes between healthy human individuals. The data were produced by immunoSEQ multiplex PCR, yet TCRdb's version contains in-frame clones alone and is incomplete. This table has more than 900,000 clones, 75% to 80% appearing once. The source material was memory CD4+ T cells from PBMCs. Subset indicated: CD45RA-negative fraction. The origin of the receptors is a man between 18 and 29 years old in good health. Some clones in this sample may be carry-over from other donors' samples.

Points on this clone: The junction and the germline gene differ at one end; a read error may be behind it. Other nucleotide sequences in the sample specify the same CDR3. The chain employs TRBV9 and TRBJ1-4, with D possibly matching TRBD1 (5 bases). CDR3 length: 16 residues. Germline assignment: CDR1 SGDLS and CDR2 YYNGEE. Here the CDR3 reads CASSRDDGTDLEKLFF. In DNA form, the CDR3 reads TGTGCCAGCAGCCGAGACGATGGGACGGATCTTGAAAAGCTGTTTTTT.

The CDR3 nucleotides read TGTGCCAGTAGTCCCGATAGCGGACTAGCCCATAGGGGCAATGAGCAGTTCTTC. This gives the protein CASSPDSGLAHRGNEQFF. This chain joins TRBV19 and TRBJ2-1; 8 bases map to TRBD2. The V gene end was trimmed by 5 bases and the J gene end by 6 bases; junction bases not matched to a gene: 18. The CDR3 is 18 amino acids. Germline assignment: CDR1 LNHDA and CDR2 SQIVND (reference sequence).

The table lists this clone with a count of one. The J gene is TRBJ2-1, the V gene TRBV7-9, with 13 nucleotides matching TRBD2. V lost 5 bases and J lost 3; bases outside the gene matches: 7. The CDR3 consists of 17 residues. Germline CDR1 is SEHNR and CDR2 is FQNEAQ (reference sequence). DNA for the CDR3: TGTGCCAGCAGCCCCTCCGGGACTAGCGGGAACTACAATGAGCAGTTCTTC. Its translation: CASSPSGTSGNYNEQFF. The full variable domain, rest sourced from reference TRBV7-9 and TRBJ2-1, is DTGVSQNPRHKITKRGQNVTFRCDPISEHNRLYWYRQTLGQGPEFLTYFQNEAQLEKSRLLSDRFSAERPKGSFSTLEIQRTEQGDSAMYLCASSPSGTSGNYNEQFFGPGTRLTVL.

V usage is TRBV18 and J usage is TRBJ2-7; no reliable D call. Deletions cut 3 bases from V and 0 bases from J, with 15 bases between. There are 16 residues in the CDR3. Germline values: CDR1 KGHSH, CDR2 LQKENI. The CDR3 sequence is CASSPYQTESSYEQYF. The CDR3, as DNA: TGTGCCAGCTCACCCTATCAGACTGAAAGCTCCTACGAGCAGTACTTC.

The gene calls are TRBV28 and TRBJ1-2; D may be TRBD1 (5 bases). Per the germline V gene, CDR1 is MDHEN and CDR2 is SYDVKM. The CDR3 contains 14 residues. The V end lost 6 bases, the J end lost 3 bases, and 14 bases lay between the germline ends. The CDR3 DNA follows: TGTGCCAGCAGGGCTCAGGGTGACGACTATGGCTACACCTTC. It encodes CASRAQGDDYGYTF.

This clone was recorded a few times. In DNA, the CDR3 is TGTGCCAGCAGTGAAGTCGGACTCAGCACCGGGGAGCTGTTTTTT. Translating it yields CASSEVGLSTGELFF. The chain joins TRBV2 to TRBJ2-2; perhaps TRBD2 as D (5 bases). The CDR3 sequence is 15 residues long. Germline assignment: CDR1 SNHLY and CDR2 FYNNEI. V was trimmed by 1 base and J by 4 bases, leaving 10 bases between them.

V usage is TRBV18 and J usage is TRBJ2-3, with 10 nucleotides matching TRBD2. Germline V gene data show CDR1 as KGHSH and CDR2 as LQKENI. J gave up 0 bases and V 2 bases, and 8 bases lay outside the gene matches. CDR3 length: 18 residues. The CDR3 DNA is TGTGCCAGCTCACCAAATCAAGCGGGAGGGCCTAGCACAGATACGCAGTATTTT. This gives the protein CASSPNQAGGPSTDTQYF. Full variable domain (remainder filled in from reference TRBV18 and TRBJ2-3): NAGVMQNPRHLVRRRGQEARLRCSPMKGHSHVYWYRQLPEEGLKFMVYLQKENIIDESGMPKERFSAEFPKEGPSILRIQQVVRGDSAAYFCASSPNQAGGPSTDTQYFGPGTRLTVL.

The V gene is TRBV5-4, the J gene TRBJ2-7; 10 positions match TRBD2. Germline trimming cut 0 bases from V and 6 bases from J; bases unmatched to any gene: 6. Germline V gene sequence: CDR1 SGHNT, CDR2 YYREEE (reference sequence). The length of the CDR3 is 15 residues. CDR3 in DNA: TGTGCCAGCAGCTTGGAGGGGCTAGCGGGAGCCGAGCAGTACTTC. Translation: CASSLEGLAGAEQYF.

This clone showed up many times. The genes are TRBV18 and TRBJ2-5, with 9 bases identical to TRBD1. Trimming cost V 6 bases and J 2 bases; bases outside gene matches: 4. Germline CDR1 KGHSH, CDR2 LQKENI. The CDR3 loop spans 14 amino acids. In DNA form, the CDR3 reads TGTGCCAGCTCGGGGGACAGGGCACAAGAGACCCAGTACTTC. Translating it yields CASSGDRAQETQYF.

This sequence joins TRBV28 and TRBJ2-6; D possibly corresponds to TRBD1 (6 bases). The CDR3 runs to 16 residues. The germline CDR1 and CDR2 sequences are MDHEN and SYDVKM. The V gene lost 6 bases and the J gene lost 0 bases, with 12 bases spanning the gap. The DNA for the CDR3 is TGTGCCAGCAGACCTGGACAGCTCTCTGGGGCCAACGTCCTGACTTTC. Protein sequence: CASRPGQLSGANVLTF.

V is TRBV7-8 and J is TRBJ1-1; 7 bases map to TRBD1. Germline V gene lookup returns CDR1 SGHVS and CDR2 FQNEAQ. The CDR3 has 12 amino acids. The J segment lost 8 bases and the V segment lost 3 bases, leaving 3 bases of the junction unmatched. CDR3 sequence: CASSLGQSEAFF. The CDR3 DNA sequence: TGTGCCAGCAGCTTGGGACAGTCAGAAGCTTTCTTT.